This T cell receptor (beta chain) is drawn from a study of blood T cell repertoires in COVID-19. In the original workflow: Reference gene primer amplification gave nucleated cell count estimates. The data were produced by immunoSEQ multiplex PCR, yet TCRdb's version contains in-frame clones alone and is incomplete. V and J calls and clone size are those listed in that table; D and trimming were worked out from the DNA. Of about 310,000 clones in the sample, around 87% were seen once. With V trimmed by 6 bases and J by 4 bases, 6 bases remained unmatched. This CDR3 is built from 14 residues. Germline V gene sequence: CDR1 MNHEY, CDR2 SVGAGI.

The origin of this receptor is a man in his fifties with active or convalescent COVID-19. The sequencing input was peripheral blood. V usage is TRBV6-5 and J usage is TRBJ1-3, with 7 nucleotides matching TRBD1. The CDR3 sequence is CASSPTGSGNTIYF. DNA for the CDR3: TGTGCCAGCAGCCCGACAGGGTCCGGAAACACCATATATTTT.